These 5 T cell receptor beta chains were sequenced from one sample in a study of CD8 T cells in ankylosing spondylitis. From the 5' RACE reads, TCRdb called clonotypes with MiXCR, one entry per CDR3 protein. In the table there are some 140,000 distinct CDR3 sequences, roughly 8% of which are singletons. The sequenced sample was synovial fluid, either unsorted or a sorted T cell fraction (not recorded which). All receptors derive from a male donor with ankylosing spondylitis.

At least ten counts were recorded for this clonotype. This sequence joins TRBV7-9 and TRBJ2-7; 9 positions agree with TRBD2. Trimming removed 2 bases from V and 3 bases from J; junction bases left unmatched: 5. This CDR3 has 15 amino acids. Germline V CDR1 and CDR2: SEHNR, FQNEAQ (reference sequence). The CDR3 DNA sequence: TGTGCCAGCAGCTTAAGTCTAGCGGGGAACTACGAGCAGTACTTC. It is translated as CASSLSLAGNYEQYF.

This sequence joins TRBV20-1 and TRBJ2-4, with TRBD1 as a possible D gene (6 bases). This CDR3 comprises 11 residues. Germline values: CDR1 DFQATT, CDR2 SNEGSKA (reference sequence). Trimming shortened V by 4 bases and J by 6 bases, and 7 bases separated the two germline ends. The CDR3 nucleotides read TGCAGTGCTAAGACAGGAAACATTCAGTACTTC. This translates into CSAKTGNIQYF.

V gene TRBV5-6 combines with J gene TRBJ1-5; D possibly corresponds to TRBD1 (5 bases). Trimming shortened V by 0 bases and J by 4 bases, and 11 bases separated the two germline ends. Germline V gene sequence: CDR1 SGHDT, CDR2 YYEEEE. This CDR3 comprises 15 residues. As DNA, the CDR3 is TGTGCCAGCAGCTTGGGTCAGGGTATGAATCAGCCCCAGCATTTT. Encoded protein: CASSLGQGMNQPQHF.

The rearrangement joins TRBV6-2 or TRBV6-3 to TRBJ1-6; D remains unclear. CDR1 is MNHEY, CDR2 SVGEGT, per germline. The CDR3 loop spans 15 amino acids. V was trimmed by 2 bases and J by 0 bases, leaving 5 bases between them. This chain's CDR3 is CASSYRDSYNSPLHF. The CDR3 nucleotides are TGTGCCAGCAGTTACCGAGACTCCTATAATTCACCCCTCCACTTT.

There are many counts of this clonotype. The chain links TRBV5-1 to TRBJ2-5, with 9 bases matching TRBD1. V lost 3 bases to trimming and J lost 5 bases; unmatched junction nucleotides: 14. The germline gives CDR1 SGHRS, CDR2 YFSETQ. The CDR3 sequence is 17 residues long. CDR3 residues: CASSSNDRGIREETQYF. The CDR3 coding sequence is TGCGCCAGCAGCTCGAATGACAGGGGGATCAGAGAGGAGACCCAGTACTTC.